A selection of T cell receptor beta chains follows, all from one sample in a study of T cell responses to AZD1222 COVID-19 vaccine. Sequenced by immunoSEQ multiplex PCR; TCRdb stores in-frame clones only, minus some. In the table there are roughly 110,000 clones, more than 85% of which are singletons. Sequenced material: peripheral blood, taken on day 0 of AZD1222 vaccination. Receptor source: an adult in good health. Each CDR3 is given with its conserved first and last residue. The order of the fields is clone size, CDR3 length, D gene, V gene, J gene, CDR3 DNA, CDR3 protein. D genes are given only for firm matches. Clone size is shown for a subset of rows, as once, few, many or a class of expanded clone.

abundance: .
len: 14
d_gene: .
v_gene: TRBV6-5
j_gene: TRBJ2-7
CDR3nt: TGTGCCAGCAGTTTCTTCCTGGGAACCTACGAGCAGTACTTC
CDR3aa: CASSFFLGTYEQYF

abundance: few
len: 16
d_gene: TRBD2
v_gene: TRBV10-3
j_gene: TRBJ2-3
CDR3nt: TGTGCCATCAGGGCTAGCGGGGGGTCCATCACAGATACGCAGTATTTT
CDR3aa: CAIRASGGSITDTQYF

abundance: .
len: 12
d_gene: .
v_gene: TRBV12-3/TRBV12-4
j_gene: TRBJ2-2
CDR3nt: TGTGCCAGCGGTCAGGTCACCGGGGAGCTGTTTTTT
CDR3aa: CASGQVTGELFF

abundance: .
len: 14
d_gene: .
v_gene: TRBV9
j_gene: TRBJ2-7
CDR3nt: TGTGCCAGCAGCGTAGGAAACGGACCCTACGAGCAGTACTTC
CDR3aa: CASSVGNGPYEQYF

abundance: .
len: 13
d_gene: .
v_gene: TRBV9
j_gene: TRBJ1-1
CDR3nt: TGTGCCAGCAGCGTAGCTCAGGACACTGAAGCTTTCTTT
CDR3aa: CASSVAQDTEAFF

abundance: .
len: 14
d_gene: .
v_gene: TRBV7-2
j_gene: TRBJ2-7
CDR3nt: TGTGCCAGCAGCTTAGTAGCAAGGACCCACGAGCAGTACTTC
CDR3aa: CASSLVARTHEQYF

abundance: .
len: 13
d_gene: .
v_gene: TRBV6-2/TRBV6-3
j_gene: TRBJ2-3
CDR3nt: TGTGCCAGCAGTACGCGGACTACAGATACGCAGTATTTT
CDR3aa: CASSTRTTDTQYF

abundance: once
len: 16
d_gene: .
v_gene: TRBV5-6
j_gene: TRBJ1-6
CDR3nt: TGTGCCAGCATTGCGGGGGGAAGCTCCTATAATTCACCCCTCCACTTT
CDR3aa: CASIAGGSSYNSPLHF

abundance: .
len: 15
d_gene: .
v_gene: TRBV19
j_gene: TRBJ1-1
CDR3nt: TGTGCCAGTAGTATAGGGGCCAATGAGGGCACTGAAGCTTTCTTT
CDR3aa: CASSIGANEGTEAFF

abundance: .
len: 15
d_gene: .
v_gene: TRBV5-1
j_gene: TRBJ1-5
CDR3nt: TGCGCCAGCAGCTTGGGCCAGGGAGACAATCAGCCCCAGCATTTT
CDR3aa: CASSLGQGDNQPQHF

abundance: .
len: 12
d_gene: .
v_gene: TRBV10-3
j_gene: TRBJ1-6
CDR3nt: TGTGCCATCAGGAGCCATAATTCACCCCTCCACTTT
CDR3aa: CAIRSHNSPLHF

abundance: once
len: 14
d_gene: .
v_gene: TRBV7-2
j_gene: TRBJ2-2
CDR3nt: TGTGCCAGCAGCAAAGGACAGACGGCCGGGGAGCTGTTTTTT
CDR3aa: CASSKGQTAGELFF

abundance: .
len: 18
d_gene: TRBD1
v_gene: TRBV20-1
j_gene: TRBJ1-1
CDR3nt: TGCAGTGCTAGTGGTTTCCGGGCCACAGGGGGCGCGGGCACTGAAGCTTTCTTT
CDR3aa: CSASGFRATGGAGTEAFF

abundance: .
len: 13
d_gene: .
v_gene: TRBV24-1
j_gene: TRBJ1-2
CDR3nt: TGTGCCACCAGTGTCCTGGCTAACTATGGCTACACCTTC
CDR3aa: CATSVLANYGYTF

abundance: .
len: 14
d_gene: .
v_gene: TRBV6-2/TRBV6-3
j_gene: TRBJ1-2
CDR3nt: TGTGCCAGTAGCCGACCGATTGAGACTTATGGCTACACCTTC
CDR3aa: CASSRPIETYGYTF

abundance: .
len: 14
d_gene: .
v_gene: TRBV5-5
j_gene: TRBJ1-2
CDR3nt: TGTGCCAGCAGCTTATCACAGGGAGCCTATGGCTACACCTTC
CDR3aa: CASSLSQGAYGYTF

abundance: .
len: 15
d_gene: .
v_gene: TRBV20-1
j_gene: TRBJ1-5
CDR3nt: TGCAGTGCTAGTAACCAGCTTTATAGCAATCAGCCCCAGCATTTT
CDR3aa: CSASNQLYSNQPQHF

abundance: .
len: 15
d_gene: TRBD1
v_gene: TRBV6-5
j_gene: TRBJ1-2
CDR3nt: TGTGCCAGCACCCCGGGACAGGGTTCCTTTTATGGCTACACCTTC
CDR3aa: CASTPGQGSFYGYTF

abundance: .
len: 15
d_gene: .
v_gene: TRBV3-1/TRBV3-2
j_gene: TRBJ1-6
CDR3nt: TGTGCCAGCAGTCGCGGGGGGGGTGGTAATTCACCCCTCCACTTT
CDR3aa: CASSRGGGGNSPLHF

abundance: .
len: 14
d_gene: .
v_gene: TRBV11-2
j_gene: TRBJ1-5
CDR3nt: TGTGCCAGCAGTGTGACGGTTAGCAATCAGCCCCAGCATTTT
CDR3aa: CASSVTVSNQPQHF

abundance: .
len: 17
d_gene: TRBD1
v_gene: TRBV3-1/TRBV3-2
j_gene: TRBJ1-2
CDR3nt: TGTGCCAGCAGCCATATCGGGACAGGGGGGTCAAACTATGGCTACACCTTC
CDR3aa: CASSHIGTGGSNYGYTF

abundance: .
len: 16
d_gene: TRBD1
v_gene: TRBV27
j_gene: TRBJ2-7
CDR3nt: TGTGCCAGCAGTTTAACCCCGACAGGGGACCCCTACGAGCAGTACTTC
CDR3aa: CASSLTPTGDPYEQYF

abundance: .
len: 13
d_gene: TRBD1
v_gene: TRBV30
j_gene: TRBJ1-2
CDR3nt: TGTGCCTGGAGTGCACAGGGGTCCGATGGCTACACCTTC
CDR3aa: CAWSAQGSDGYTF

abundance: .
len: 13
d_gene: .
v_gene: TRBV7-2
j_gene: TRBJ1-2
CDR3nt: TGTGCCAGCAGCCTCGGCGGGGACTATGGCTACACCTTC
CDR3aa: CASSLGGDYGYTF

abundance: once
len: 16
d_gene: TRBD2
v_gene: TRBV6-2/TRBV6-3
j_gene: TRBJ2-7
CDR3nt: TGTGCCAGCAGTTACGTGGGGGGGAAGGACCTATACGAGCAGTACTTC
CDR3aa: CASSYVGGKDLYEQYF

abundance: .
len: 14
d_gene: .
v_gene: TRBV19
j_gene: TRBJ2-2
CDR3nt: TGTGCCAGTAGTATAACGGACCGCACCGGGGAGCTGTTTTTT
CDR3aa: CASSITDRTGELFF

abundance: .
len: 13
d_gene: .
v_gene: TRBV6-1
j_gene: TRBJ1-1
CDR3nt: TGTGCCAGCAGTGAGCAAAGAGGAGATCGAGCTTTCTTT
CDR3aa: CASSEQRGDRAFF

abundance: .
len: 15
d_gene: TRBD1
v_gene: TRBV19
j_gene: TRBJ1-2
CDR3nt: TGTGCCAGTAACCAATGGGACAGGGCCGCCTATGGCTACACCTTC
CDR3aa: CASNQWDRAAYGYTF

abundance: .
len: 18
d_gene: TRBD2
v_gene: TRBV27
j_gene: TRBJ2-2
CDR3nt: TGTGCCAGCAGTTTATTGGCTAGCGGGGGCCCTAACACCGGGGAGCTGTTTTTT
CDR3aa: CASSLLASGGPNTGELFF

abundance: .
len: 15
d_gene: TRBD2
v_gene: TRBV7-2
j_gene: TRBJ2-7
CDR3nt: TGTGCCAGCAGCTTGGGGGGGAGCGGGTTCTACGAGCAGTACTTC
CDR3aa: CASSLGGSGFYEQYF

abundance: .
len: 14
d_gene: TRBD1
v_gene: TRBV5-5
j_gene: TRBJ1-2
CDR3nt: TGTGCCAGCAGCTTCGAACAGGGGACCTATGGCTACACCTTC
CDR3aa: CASSFEQGTYGYTF

abundance: .
len: 14
d_gene: TRBD1
v_gene: TRBV7-9
j_gene: TRBJ1-2
CDR3nt: TGTGCCAGCAGCTCCCGGGACAGGGGATATGGCTACACCTTC
CDR3aa: CASSSRDRGYGYTF

abundance: .
len: 16
d_gene: TRBD1
v_gene: TRBV7-2
j_gene: TRBJ1-5
CDR3nt: TGTGCCAGCAGCTTAGGGACAGGGGGCGCAAATCAGCCCCAGCATTTT
CDR3aa: CASSLGTGGANQPQHF

abundance: .
len: 17
d_gene: TRBD2
v_gene: TRBV7-2
j_gene: TRBJ2-3
CDR3nt: TGTGCCAGCAGCTTAGATTCGGGAGGTACCCACACAGATACGCAGTATTTT
CDR3aa: CASSLDSGGTHTDTQYF

abundance: .
len: 18
d_gene: TRBD2
v_gene: TRBV13
j_gene: TRBJ2-7
CDR3nt: TGTGCCAGCAGCTCCGGACTAGCGGGGGCCTCATTCTCATACGAGCAGTACTTC
CDR3aa: CASSSGLAGASFSYEQYF

abundance: .
len: 13
d_gene: .
v_gene: TRBV7-9
j_gene: TRBJ1-2
CDR3nt: TGTGCCAGCAGCCCATGGGTGGGGGATGGCTACACCTTC
CDR3aa: CASSPWVGDGYTF

abundance: .
len: 13
d_gene: .
v_gene: TRBV28
j_gene: TRBJ2-3
CDR3nt: TGTGCCAGCAGTCGCCGGGTCACAGATACGCAGTATTTT
CDR3aa: CASSRRVTDTQYF

abundance: .
len: 15
d_gene: .
v_gene: TRBV4-3
j_gene: TRBJ2-7
CDR3nt: TGCGCCAGCAGCCAAGGGTGGACGGGGACCTACGAGCAGTACTTC
CDR3aa: CASSQGWTGTYEQYF

abundance: .
len: 15
d_gene: TRBD1
v_gene: TRBV7-2
j_gene: TRBJ2-5
CDR3nt: TGTGCCAGCAGCTTAGTGGACAGGGCCCAAGAGACCCAGTACTTC
CDR3aa: CASSLVDRAQETQYF

abundance: .
len: 13
d_gene: .
v_gene: TRBV5-4
j_gene: TRBJ2-7
CDR3nt: TGTGCCAGCAGCTCGGGACAAACCTACGAGCAGTACTTC
CDR3aa: CASSSGQTYEQYF

abundance: .
len: 14
d_gene: TRBD1
v_gene: TRBV7-9
j_gene: TRBJ2-7
CDR3nt: TGTGCCAGCAAGACAGGGGGGGCCTCCTACGAGCAGTACTTC
CDR3aa: CASKTGGASYEQYF

abundance: few
len: 16
d_gene: TRBD1
v_gene: TRBV10-3
j_gene: TRBJ1-2
CDR3nt: TGTGCCATCAGTGAGCCAGGGACAGGGCTTTTCTATGGCTACACCTTC
CDR3aa: CAISEPGTGLFYGYTF

abundance: .
len: 15
d_gene: TRBD1
v_gene: TRBV28
j_gene: TRBJ1-1
CDR3nt: TGTGCCAGCACCCCCGACGCGACAGGGGGTACTGAAGCTTTCTTT
CDR3aa: CASTPDATGGTEAFF

abundance: .
len: 14
d_gene: .
v_gene: TRBV6-5
j_gene: TRBJ1-2
CDR3nt: TGTGCCAGCAGTTTTCAGGGAGGGATGTATGGCTACACCTTC
CDR3aa: CASSFQGGMYGYTF

abundance: .
len: 13
d_gene: .
v_gene: TRBV9
j_gene: TRBJ1-1
CDR3nt: TGTGCCAGCAGCGTCCCTGGACAGCGTGAAGCTTTCTTT
CDR3aa: CASSVPGQREAFF

abundance: .
len: 13
d_gene: .
v_gene: TRBV5-5
j_gene: TRBJ1-1
CDR3nt: TGTGCCAGCAGCTTGGGGGTGCGAACTGAAGCTTTCTTT
CDR3aa: CASSLGVRTEAFF

abundance: once
len: 14
d_gene: .
v_gene: TRBV7-8
j_gene: TRBJ1-6
CDR3nt: TGTGCCAGCAGCCCAGGGACACTGCTTTCGACCCTCCACTTT
CDR3aa: CASSPGTLLSTLHF

abundance: once
len: 17
d_gene: .
v_gene: TRBV6-4
j_gene: TRBJ1-3
CDR3nt: TGTGCCAGCAGTGACTCGAACAGGGACTCCTCTGGAAACACCATATATTTT
CDR3aa: CASSDSNRDSSGNTIYF

abundance: .
len: 12
d_gene: .
v_gene: TRBV19
j_gene: TRBJ1-2
CDR3nt: TGTGCCAGTGCCAGTGGTAGGCATGGCTACACCTTC
CDR3aa: CASASGRHGYTF

abundance: .
len: 15
d_gene: TRBD2
v_gene: TRBV24-1
j_gene: TRBJ2-7
CDR3nt: TGTGCCACCAGTGATCGCAGGACTAGCTCCTACGAGCAGTACTTC
CDR3aa: CATSDRRTSSYEQYF

abundance: .
len: 15
d_gene: .
v_gene: TRBV14
j_gene: TRBJ1-3
CDR3nt: TGTGCCAGCAGCCAAGAGAAGAATTACGAGAACACCATATATTTT
CDR3aa: CASSQEKNYENTIYF

abundance: .
len: 16
d_gene: .
v_gene: TRBV5-5
j_gene: TRBJ1-6
CDR3nt: TGTGCCAGCAGCTTCGGAGACAGGTCGAATAATTCACCCCTCCACTTT
CDR3aa: CASSFGDRSNNSPLHF

abundance: .
len: 14
d_gene: .
v_gene: TRBV5-1
j_gene: TRBJ2-5
CDR3nt: TGCGCCAGCAGCCCGGGGGCAGGGGGAGAGACCCAGTACTTC
CDR3aa: CASSPGAGGETQYF